This T cell receptor (beta chain) was sequenced in a study of blood T cell repertoires in COVID-19. Germline V lookup: CDR1 SGHVS, CDR2 FNYEAQ. V lost 3 bases, J lost 10 bases, and 12 bases stayed unmatched. The CDR3 is 15 amino acids. In the original processing: Amplification from reference gene primers served as the basis for estimated nucleated cell counts. Generated by immunoSEQ multiplex PCR, the TCRdb table keeps only in-frame clones and is missing some. The V and J calls and clone size are taken from that table; D and trimming were inferred from the DNA. The sample carries some 370,000 clones, about 89% recorded once. Patients at the Seattle site were enrolled during active infection and followed longitudinally.

What was sequenced was peripheral blood. This clonotype originated in a woman aged 25 to 39 with COVID-19, enrolled during active disease. The J gene is TRBJ2-1, the V gene TRBV7-6; 7 bases match TRBD2. The CDR3: CASSLEGGVTREQFF. For the CDR3, the DNA is TGTGCCAGCAGCTTGGAGGGAGGGGTCACAAGAGAGCAGTTCTTC.